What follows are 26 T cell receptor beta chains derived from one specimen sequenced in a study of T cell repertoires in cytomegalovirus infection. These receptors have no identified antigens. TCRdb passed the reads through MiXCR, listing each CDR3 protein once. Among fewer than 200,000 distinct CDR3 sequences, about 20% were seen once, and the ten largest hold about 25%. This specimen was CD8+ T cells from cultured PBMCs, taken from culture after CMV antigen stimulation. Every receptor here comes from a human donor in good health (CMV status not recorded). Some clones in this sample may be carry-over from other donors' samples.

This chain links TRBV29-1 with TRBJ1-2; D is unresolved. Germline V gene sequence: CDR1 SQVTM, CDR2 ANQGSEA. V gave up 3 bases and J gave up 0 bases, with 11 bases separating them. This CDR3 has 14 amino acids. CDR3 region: CSVDKGRANYGYTF. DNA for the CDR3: TGCAGCGTTGATAAGGGCAGAGCTAACTATGGCTACACCTTC. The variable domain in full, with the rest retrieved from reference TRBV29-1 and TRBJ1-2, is SAVISQKPSRDICQRGTSLTIQCQVDSQVTMMFWYRQQPGQSLTLIATANQGSEATYESGFVIDKFPISRPNLTFSTLTVSNMSPEDSSIYLCSVDKGRANYGYTFGSGTRLTVV.

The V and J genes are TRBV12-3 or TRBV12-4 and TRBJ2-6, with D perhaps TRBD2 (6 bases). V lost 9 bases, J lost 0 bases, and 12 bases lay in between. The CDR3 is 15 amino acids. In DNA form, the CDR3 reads TGTGCCAGTCAGGGACTTCTCTCTGGGGCCAACGTCCTGACTTTC. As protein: CASQGLLSGANVLTF.

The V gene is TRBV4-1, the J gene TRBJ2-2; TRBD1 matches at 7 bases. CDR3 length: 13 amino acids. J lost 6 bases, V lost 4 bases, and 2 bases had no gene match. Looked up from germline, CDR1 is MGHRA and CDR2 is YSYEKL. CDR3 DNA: TGCGCCAGCAGCCTAGACAGGGCCGGGGAGCTGTTTTTT. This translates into CASSLDRAGELFF.

The CDR3 region has the DNA TGCGCCAGCAGCCAAGATAACGACAGCCCGAACTATGGCTACACCTTC. Translation: CASSQDNDSPNYGYTF. This chain uses TRBV4-3 with TRBJ1-2, with D perhaps matching TRBD1 (5 bases). Germline V lookup: CDR1 LGHNA, CDR2 YSLEER. The CDR3 has 16 amino acids. Trimming cost V 0 bases and J 2 bases, with 13 bases left between them.

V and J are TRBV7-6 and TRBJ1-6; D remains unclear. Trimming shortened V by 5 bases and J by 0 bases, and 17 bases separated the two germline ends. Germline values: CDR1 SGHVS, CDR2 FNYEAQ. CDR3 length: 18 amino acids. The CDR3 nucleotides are TGTGCCAGCAGCCACGGTCGGGAAACTAGCTCCTATAATTCACCCCTCCACTTT. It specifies CASSHGRETSSYNSPLHF.

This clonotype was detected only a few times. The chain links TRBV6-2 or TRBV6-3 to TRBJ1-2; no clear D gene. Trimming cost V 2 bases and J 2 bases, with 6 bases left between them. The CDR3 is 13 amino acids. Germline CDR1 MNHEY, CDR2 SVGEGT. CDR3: CASSYARNYGYTF. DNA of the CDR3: TGTGCCAGCAGTTACGCCCGAAACTATGGCTACACCTTC.

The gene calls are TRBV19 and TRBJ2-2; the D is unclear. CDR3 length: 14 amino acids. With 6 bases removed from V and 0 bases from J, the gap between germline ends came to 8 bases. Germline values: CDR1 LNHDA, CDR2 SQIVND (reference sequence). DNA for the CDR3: TGTGCCAGTAGCGAGCTAACGAACACCGGGGAGCTGTTTTTT. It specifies CASSELTNTGELFF.

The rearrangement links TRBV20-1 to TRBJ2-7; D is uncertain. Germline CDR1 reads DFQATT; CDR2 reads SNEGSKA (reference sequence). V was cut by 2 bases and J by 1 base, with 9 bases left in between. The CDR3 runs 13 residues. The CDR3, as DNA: TGCAGTGCTAGACACAAGCAATCCTACGAGCAGTACTTC. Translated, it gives CSARHKQSYEQYF.

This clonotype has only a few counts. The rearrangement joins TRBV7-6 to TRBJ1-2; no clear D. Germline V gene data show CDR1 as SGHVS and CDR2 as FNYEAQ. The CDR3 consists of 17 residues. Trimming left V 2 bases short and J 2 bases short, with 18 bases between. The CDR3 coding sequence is TGTGCCAGCAGCTTAACGTTGGCTAAGAACGGCAACTATGGCTACACCTTC. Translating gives CASSLTLAKNGNYGYTF.

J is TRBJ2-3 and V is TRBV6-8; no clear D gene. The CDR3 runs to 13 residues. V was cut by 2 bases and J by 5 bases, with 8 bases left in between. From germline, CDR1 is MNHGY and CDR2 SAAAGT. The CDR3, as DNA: TGTGCCAGCAGTTACGGGGTGCGAGATACGCAGTATTTT. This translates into CASSYGVRDTQYF.

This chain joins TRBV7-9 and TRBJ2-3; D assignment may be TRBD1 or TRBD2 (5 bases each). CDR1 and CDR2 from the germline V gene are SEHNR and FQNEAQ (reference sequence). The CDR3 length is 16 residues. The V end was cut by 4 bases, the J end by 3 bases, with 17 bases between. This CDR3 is CASSSRRGEGTDTQYF. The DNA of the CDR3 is TGTGCCAGCAGCTCCCGTCGAGGGGAAGGGACAGATACGCAGTATTTT.

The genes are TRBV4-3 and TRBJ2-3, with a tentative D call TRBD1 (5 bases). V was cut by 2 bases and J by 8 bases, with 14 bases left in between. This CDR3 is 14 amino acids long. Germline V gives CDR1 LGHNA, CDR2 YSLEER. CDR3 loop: CASSQQGEYGTQYF. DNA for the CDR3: TGCGCCAGCAGCCAACAGGGCGAATATGGTACGCAGTATTTT.

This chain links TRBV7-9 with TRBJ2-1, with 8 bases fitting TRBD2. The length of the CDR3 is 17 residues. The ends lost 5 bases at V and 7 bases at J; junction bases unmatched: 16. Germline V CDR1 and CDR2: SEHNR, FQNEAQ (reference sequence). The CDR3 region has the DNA TGTGCCAGCAGCCCATCAGCGGGGGCCTCGATCGTAAATGAGCAGTTCTTC. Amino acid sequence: CASSPSAGASIVNEQFF.

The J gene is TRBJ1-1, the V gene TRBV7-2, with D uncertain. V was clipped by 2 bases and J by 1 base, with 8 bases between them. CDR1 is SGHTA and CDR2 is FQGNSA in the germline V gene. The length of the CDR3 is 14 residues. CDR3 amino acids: CASSLKLGNTEAFF. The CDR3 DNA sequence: TGTGCCAGCAGCTTAAAGTTAGGGAACACTGAAGCTTTCTTT.

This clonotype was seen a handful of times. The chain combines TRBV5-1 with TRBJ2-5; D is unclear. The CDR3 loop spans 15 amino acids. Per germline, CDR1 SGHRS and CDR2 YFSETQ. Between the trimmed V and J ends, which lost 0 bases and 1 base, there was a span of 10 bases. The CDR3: CASSLGWGTQETQYF. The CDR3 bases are TGCGCCAGCAGCTTGGGTTGGGGAACCCAAGAGACCCAGTACTTC.

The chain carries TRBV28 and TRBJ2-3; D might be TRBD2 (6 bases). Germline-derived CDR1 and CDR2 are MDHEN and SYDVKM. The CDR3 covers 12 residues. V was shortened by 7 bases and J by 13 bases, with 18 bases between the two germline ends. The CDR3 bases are TGTGCCAGCATGTACCGGGACGGAGGGGAGTATTTT. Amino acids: CASMYRDGGEYF.

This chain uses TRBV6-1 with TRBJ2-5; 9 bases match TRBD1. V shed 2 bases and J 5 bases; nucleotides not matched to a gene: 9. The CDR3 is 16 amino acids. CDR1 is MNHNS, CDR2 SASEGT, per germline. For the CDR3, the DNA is TGTGCCAGCAGTGAACACGGGACAGGGTGGACGGAGACCCAGTACTTC. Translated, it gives CASSEHGTGWTETQYF.

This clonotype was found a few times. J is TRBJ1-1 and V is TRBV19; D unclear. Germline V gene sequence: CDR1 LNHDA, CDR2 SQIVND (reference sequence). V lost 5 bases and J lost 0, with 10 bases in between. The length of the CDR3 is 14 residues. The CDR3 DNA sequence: TGTGCCAGTAGTCCTAGACCGTTGAACACTGAAGCTTTCTTT. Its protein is CASSPRPLNTEAFF.

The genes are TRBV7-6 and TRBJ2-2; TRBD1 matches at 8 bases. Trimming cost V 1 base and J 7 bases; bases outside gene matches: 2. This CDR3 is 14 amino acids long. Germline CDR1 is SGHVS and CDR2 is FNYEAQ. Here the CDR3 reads CASSLGQGHGELFF. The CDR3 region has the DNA TGTGCCAGCAGCTTAGGACAGGGGCACGGGGAGCTGTTTTTT. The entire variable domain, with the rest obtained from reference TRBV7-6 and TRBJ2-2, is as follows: GAGVSQSPRYKVTKRGQDVALRCDPISGHVSLYWYRQALGQGPEFLTYFNYEAQQDKSGLPNDRFSAERPEGSISTLTIQRTEQRDSAMYRCASSLGQGHGELFFGEGSRLTVL.

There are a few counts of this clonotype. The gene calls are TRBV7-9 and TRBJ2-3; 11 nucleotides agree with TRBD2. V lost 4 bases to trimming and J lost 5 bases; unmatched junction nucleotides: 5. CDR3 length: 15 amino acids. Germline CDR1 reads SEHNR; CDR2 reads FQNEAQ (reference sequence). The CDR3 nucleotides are TGTGCCAGCAGCTCGACTAGCGGGGAGGTAGATACGCAGTATTTT. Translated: CASSSTSGEVDTQYF.

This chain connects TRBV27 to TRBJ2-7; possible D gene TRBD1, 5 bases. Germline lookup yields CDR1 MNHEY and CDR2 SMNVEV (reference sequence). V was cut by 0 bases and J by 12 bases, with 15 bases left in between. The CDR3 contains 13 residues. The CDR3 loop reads CASSLSFSRVRYF. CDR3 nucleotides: TGTGCCAGCAGTTTATCATTTAGCAGGGTCCGGTACTTC.

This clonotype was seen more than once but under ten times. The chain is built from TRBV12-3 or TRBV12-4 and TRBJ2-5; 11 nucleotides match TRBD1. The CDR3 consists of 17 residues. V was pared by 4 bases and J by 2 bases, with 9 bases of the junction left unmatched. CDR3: CASSSFRGQGGQETQYF. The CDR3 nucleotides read TGTGCCAGCAGTTCGTTCCGGGGACAGGGGGGACAAGAGACCCAGTACTTC.

DNA for the CDR3: TGTGCCAGCAGCTTATCGGGCAGTCCGAACACCGGGGAGCTGTTTTTT. The encoded protein is CASSLSGSPNTGELFF. V usage is TRBV11-2 and J usage is TRBJ2-2; D not resolved. This CDR3 is built from 16 residues. CDR1 is SGHAT, CDR2 FQNNGV, per germline. With 2 bases removed from V and 0 bases from J, the gap between germline ends came to 10 bases.

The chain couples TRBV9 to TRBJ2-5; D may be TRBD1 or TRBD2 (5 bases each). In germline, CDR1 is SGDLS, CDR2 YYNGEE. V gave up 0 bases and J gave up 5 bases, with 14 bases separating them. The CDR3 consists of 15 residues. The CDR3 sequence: CASSVGGGRGETQYF. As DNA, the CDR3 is TGTGCCAGCAGCGTAGGTGGGGGACGCGGGGAGACCCAGTACTTC.

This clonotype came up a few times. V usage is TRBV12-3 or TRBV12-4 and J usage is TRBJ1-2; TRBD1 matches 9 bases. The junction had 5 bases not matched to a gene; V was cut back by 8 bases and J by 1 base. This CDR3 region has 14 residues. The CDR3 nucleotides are TGTGCCAGCCACTGGGGACAGGGTAACTATGGCTACACCTTC. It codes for CASHWGQGNYGYTF.

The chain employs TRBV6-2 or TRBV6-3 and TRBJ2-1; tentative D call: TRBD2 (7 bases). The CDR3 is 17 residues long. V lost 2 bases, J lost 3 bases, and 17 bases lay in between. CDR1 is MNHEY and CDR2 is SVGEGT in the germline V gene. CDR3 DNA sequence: TGTGCCAGCAGTTACAGCGACCGGGGGGCCCTCTACAATGAGCAGTTCTTC. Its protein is CASSYSDRGALYNEQFF.